A single sample is the source of the 21 T cell receptor beta chains below, sequenced in a study of T cells in Graves' hyperthyroidism and ophthalmopathy. TCR beta CDR3 regions were amplified from RNA. The HTBI primer set served for first-round RT-PCR of the TCR CDR3. TCRdb ran MiXCR on the multiplex PCR reads and lists one entry per CDR3 protein. Of 200,000 to 250,000 distinct CDR3 sequences in the sample, about 15% were seen once. The sequenced material came from blood. These receptors all stem from a man aged 50-59 years with Graves' hyperthyroidism.

This clonotype occurred a few times. The chain uses TRBV19 and TRBJ2-5; possible D gene TRBD2, 5 bases. The CDR3 loop spans 13 amino acids. Germline V gene sequence: CDR1 LNHDA, CDR2 SQIVND (reference sequence). V lost 7 bases and J 4 bases, leaving 13 bases between the germline ends. DNA for the CDR3: TGTGCCAGTACTAGCATCGTCGGAGAGACCCAGTACTTC. Protein sequence: CASTSIVGETQYF.

V gene TRBV28 combines with J gene TRBJ2-4, with D hard to call. The CDR3 extends over 12 amino acids. Germline CDR1 is MDHEN and CDR2 is SYDVKM. Trimming left V 3 bases short and J 3 bases short, with 3 bases between. The CDR3 DNA follows: TGTGCCAGCAGTTTTGTCAAAAACATTCAGTACTTC. The encoded protein is CASSFVKNIQYF.

This clonotype was detected only a few times. This CDR3 reads CSAPVGFSYEQYF. CDR3 nucleotide sequence: TGCAGTGCTCCCGTAGGGTTCTCCTACGAGCAGTACTTC. V and J are TRBV20-1 and TRBJ2-7; D gene uncertain. The V gene's germline CDR1 is DFQATT and CDR2 SNEGSKA (reference sequence). The V end lost 5 bases, the J end lost 0 bases, and 11 bases lay between the germline ends. The CDR3 consists of 13 residues.

This clonotype was recorded at least ten times. The chain has TRBV6-2 or TRBV6-3 and TRBJ2-3; a possible D gene is TRBD2 (5 bases). The length of the CDR3 is 18 residues. V was pared by 1 base and J by 2 bases, with 19 bases between. Looked up from germline, CDR1 is MNHEY and CDR2 is SVGEGT. The CDR3 nucleotides are TGTGCCAGCAGTTACTTGCCTTGGGAGCGGTATCTCACAGATACGCAGTATTTT. Amino acids: CASSYLPWERYLTDTQYF.

This chain links TRBV3-1 with TRBJ1-5; TRBD1 agrees at 8 bases. The germline CDR1 and CDR2 sequences are LGHDT and YNNKEL (reference sequence). The CDR3 runs 16 residues. V dropped 0 bases and J dropped 4; count of bases not matched to a gene: 5. This CDR3 reads CASSQDAGGSNQPQHF. The CDR3 DNA follows: TGTGCCAGCAGCCAAGATGCAGGGGGCTCAAATCAGCCCCAGCATTTT.

Worth noting for this clonotype: This may be a read error: a much more frequent sequence differs by one nucleotide. The chain couples TRBV6-2 or TRBV6-3 to TRBJ2-7; 9 positions match TRBD2. Germline CDR1 and CDR2: MNHEY and SVGEGT. The CDR3 totals 15 residues. J was trimmed by 8 bases and V by 5 bases; bases with no gene match: 13. CDR3 coding DNA: TGTGCCAGCAGTCCACCATGGGTAGCGGGAGAGAAGCAGTACTTC. Its protein product is CASSPPWVAGEKQYF.

This clonotype has at least ten counts. The chain is built from TRBV28 and TRBJ2-5, with a possible D match to TRBD2 (7 bases). V was trimmed by 1 base and J by 4 bases, leaving 10 bases between them. Germline values: CDR1 MDHEN, CDR2 SYDVKM. CDR3 length: 14 amino acids. Here the CDR3 DNA reads TGTGCCAGCAGTTTATACAGGGAGGGAGAGACCCAGTACTTC. This gives the protein CASSLYREGETQYF.

The chain uses TRBV12-3 or TRBV12-4 and TRBJ1-1; 9 bases line up with TRBD1. The CDR3 has 13 amino acids. Losses at the gene ends were 5 bases for V and 7 bases for J; bases not matched to a gene: 5. CDR3 coding DNA: TGTGCCAGCAGTGAACGACAGGGGGGTGAAGCTTTCTTT. Translated: CASSERQGGEAFF.

This clonotype has ten or more counts. The chain combines TRBV28 with TRBJ2-1; 7 nucleotides match TRBD1. The CDR3 is 14 residues long. The V segment lost 3 bases and the J segment 8 bases; nucleotides outside the gene matches: 7. Per germline, CDR1 MDHEN and CDR2 SYDVKM. This CDR3 is CASSFDREGDEQFF. The DNA of the CDR3 is TGTGCCAGCAGTTTCGACAGGGAAGGGGATGAGCAGTTCTTC.

In regard to this clonotype: One base away lies a much larger clone, so this may be a sequencing read error. The V and J genes are TRBV6-7 and TRBJ2-1; 11 positions match TRBD2. TRBV6-7 is placed among ORFs of uncertain function. This CDR3 contains 22 residues. This chain's CDR3 is CASSPRDRAQGLAVCSYNKQFF. CDR3 DNA sequence: TGTGCCAGCAGTCCCCGGGACAGGGCGCAGGGACTAGCGGTTTGCTCCTACAATAAGCAGTTCTTC.

This clonotype was detected ten times or more. DNA of the CDR3: TGTGCCAGCAGCGTAGGAAGTGGGACAGGGGTTTACGAGCAGTACTTC. Encoded protein: CASSVGSGTGVYEQYF. The gene calls are TRBV9 and TRBJ2-7; 10 bases agree with TRBD1. CDR1 is SGDLS and CDR2 is YYNGEE in the germline V gene. The CDR3 contains 16 residues. J lost 4 bases, V lost 0 bases, and 7 bases had no gene match.

J is TRBJ1-1 and V is TRBV5-1; D not resolved. V was pared by 7 bases and J by 2 bases, with 9 bases between. Germline CDR1 reads SGHRS; CDR2 reads YFSETQ. The CDR3 runs 12 residues. CDR3 sequence reads: CASSDPNTEAFF. The CDR3 DNA reads TGCGCCAGCTCAGACCCAAACACTGAAGCTTTCTTT.

This clonotype showed up many times. The genes are TRBV2 and TRBJ2-5; D unclear. The V gene lost 4 bases and the J gene lost 5 bases, with 11 bases spanning the gap. Germline-derived CDR1 and CDR2 are SNHLY and FYNNEI. The CDR3 sequence is 13 residues long. The CDR3 DNA reads as TGTGCCAGCAGTGTCGATCAGGCGGAGACCCAGTACTTC. Amino acid sequence: CASSVDQAETQYF.

At least ten counts were recorded for this clonotype. This chain joins TRBV3-1 and TRBJ2-7, with a possible D match to TRBD1 (6 bases). The CDR3 totals 13 residues. Trimming stripped 6 bases from V and 6 bases from J, with 15 bases between. CDR1 and CDR2 (germline): LGHDT, YNNKEL (reference sequence). Here the CDR3 reads CASRLRGIGEQYF. For the CDR3, the DNA is TGTGCCAGCAGACTCAGGGGAATAGGCGAGCAGTACTTC.

J is TRBJ2-2 and V is TRBV10-2; 7 bases are a match to TRBD2. The CDR3 runs 16 residues. V shed 6 bases and J 5 bases; nucleotides not matched to a gene: 12. CDR1 is WSHSY and CDR2 is SAAADI in the germline V gene. The CDR3 sequence: CASSKGAGVWTGELFF. In nucleotides, the CDR3 is TGCGCCAGCAGCAAAGGGGCGGGAGTTTGGACCGGGGAGCTGTTTTTT.

CDR3 residues: CASSTSGTGTGELFF. The CDR3 DNA follows: TGTGCCAGCAGCACTAGCGGGACAGGCACCGGGGAGCTGTTTTTT. The chain uses TRBV28 and TRBJ2-2, with 10 bases lining up with TRBD2. Losses at the gene ends were 6 bases for V and 4 bases for J; bases not matched to a gene: 5. Germline V CDR1 and CDR2: MDHEN, SYDVKM. The CDR3 covers 15 residues.

The table lists this clonotype with many counts. The CDR3 nucleotides are TGTGCCAGCAGGCCGGGACAGTTGAACACTGAAGCTTTCTTT. It codes for CASRPGQLNTEAFF. The chain uses TRBV6-1 and TRBJ1-1, with 7 bases lining up with TRBD1. V lost 6 bases and J lost 0; bases outside the gene matches: 4. In germline, CDR1 is MNHNS, CDR2 SASEGT. The CDR3 totals 14 residues.

At least ten counts were recorded for this clonotype. V usage is TRBV7-9 and J usage is TRBJ2-7; TRBD1 matches 9 bases. With 2 bases clipped from V and 11 bases from J, the junction kept 1 base outside the gene matches. The CDR3 covers 11 residues. In germline, CDR1 is SEHNR, CDR2 FQNEAQ (reference sequence). The CDR3 bases are TGTGCCAGCAGCTTAAGGGACAGGGAGTACTTC. Translated, it gives CASSLRDREYF. Complete variable domain (other parts from reference TRBV7-9 and TRBJ2-7): DTGVSQNPRHKITKRGQNVTFRCDPISEHNRLYWYRQTLGQGPEFLTYFQNEAQLEKSRLLSDRFSAERPKGSFSTLEIQRTEQGDSAMYLCASSLRDREYFGPGTRLTVT.

At least ten counts were recorded for this clonotype. J is TRBJ2-7 and V is TRBV20-1, with D perhaps given as TRBD1 or TRBD2 (6 bases each). Germline-derived CDR1 and CDR2 are DFQATT and SNEGSKA (reference sequence). This CDR3 is built from 14 residues. CDR3 nucleotides: TGCAGCGGAACGGGAGTGACTAGGGGGTACGAGCAGTACTTC. Translation gives CSGTGVTRGYEQYF.

This clonotype was detected a few times. The rearrangement links TRBV7-9 to TRBJ1-6; D gene uncertain. Germline values: CDR1 SEHNR, CDR2 FQNEAQ (reference sequence). This CDR3 spans 14 amino acids. With 1 base removed from V and 9 bases from J, the gap between germline ends came to 10 bases. The CDR3 loop reads CASSLVWPGSPLHF. CDR3 nucleotide sequence: TGTGCCAGCAGCTTAGTCTGGCCCGGTTCACCCCTCCACTTT.

This clonotype appeared many times. CDR3 DNA: TGTGCTACCACCCGGGGGGGGACCGATGAGCAGTTCTTC. As protein: CATTRGGTDEQFF. The gene calls are TRBV28 and TRBJ2-1; 8 positions match TRBD2. Germline lookup yields CDR1 MDHEN and CDR2 SYDVKM. This CDR3 comprises 13 residues.